Shown below are 6 T cell receptor beta chains from a single sample sequenced in a study of shared clonotypes between healthy human individuals (dated by TCRdb to 2019 to 2021). Receptor amplification or capture employed the immunoSEQ multiplex PCR assay. Entries here come from immuneACCESS through TCRdb and include only in-frame sequences with V and J called. Some clones fail to appear in such tables; in the studies checked, an unresolved V gene covers under half of the shortfall, and the cause of the remainder is unknown. The sample profile shows 2 million to 2.5 million clones; 93% of them were found once. The ten largest account for 0.36% of the sample. The material sequenced was naive CD4+ T cells from PBMCs. Per the publication, the cell subset or site label means: CD45RA+ positively selected. These receptors originate from a man aged 18-30 years in good health. Some clones in this sample may be carry-over from other donors' samples.

The rearrangement links TRBV5-4 to TRBJ2-2; 8 positions agree with TRBD1. J was trimmed by 3 bases and V by 3 bases; bases with no gene match: 4. Germline V gene sequence: CDR1 SGHNT, CDR2 YYREEE (reference sequence). This CDR3 contains 15 residues. The CDR3 coding sequence is TGTGCCAGCAGCTCACAGGGGGGAGACACCGGGGAGCTGTTTTTT. It translates to CASSSQGGDTGELFF.

This clone was recorded a few times. This chain uses TRBV7-8 with TRBJ1-5; no firm D call. Trimming shortened V by 1 base and J by 6 bases, and 7 bases separated the two germline ends. Germline lookup yields CDR1 SGHVS and CDR2 FQNEAQ. The CDR3 runs to 13 residues. CDR3 in amino acids: CASSLEEGQPQHF. CDR3 in DNA: TGTGCCAGCAGCTTAGAAGAGGGTCAGCCCCAGCATTTT.

The CDR3 sequence: CASSHGLTGTGTYEQYF. In DNA, the CDR3 is TGCGCCAGCAGCCACGGACTGACCGGGACGGGTACCTACGAGCAGTACTTC. This chain connects TRBV4-3 to TRBJ2-7; TRBD1 or TRBD2 may be the D gene (5 bases each). The CDR3 is 17 amino acids. The V gene lost 3 bases and the J gene lost 2 bases, with 20 bases spanning the gap. Germline CDR1 reads LGHNA; CDR2 reads YSLEER.

This clone came up once. V is TRBV6-1 and J is TRBJ1-5, with unresolved D. Trimming took off 6 bases at V and 10 bases at J, with 22 bases between the two ends. The CDR3 spans 15 residues. The germline gives CDR1 MNHNS, CDR2 SASEGT. The CDR3 bases are TGTGCCAGCAGACGGGCGGGCTCCTCCCACGGCCCCCAGCATTTT. It yields the protein CASRRAGSSHGPQHF.

The chain recombines TRBV6-5 with TRBJ2-1; 8 nucleotides align to TRBD1. This CDR3 comprises 16 residues. The germline gives CDR1 MNHEY, CDR2 SVGAGI. V trimming: 4 bases; J trimming: 8 bases; junction bases outside the gene matches: 13. CDR3 amino acids: CASSSTSRGQGDEQFF. The DNA of the CDR3 is TGTGCCAGCAGTTCAACCAGCAGGGGGCAGGGTGATGAGCAGTTCTTC.

The chain employs TRBV9 and TRBJ2-5; D ambiguous. The CDR3 is 17 residues long. CDR1 SGDLS and CDR2 YYNGEE come from the germline V gene. Trimming cost V 4 bases and J 0 bases, with 19 bases left between them. CDR3: CASSPGISRSYQETQYF. CDR3 sequence (DNA): TGTGCCAGCAGCCCCGGTATCAGTCGTTCATACCAAGAGACCCAGTACTTC.